The clone carrying this T cell receptor (beta chain) has a handful of counts. Its antigen is undetermined. TCRdb keeps only in-frame clones here, not all; method: immunoSEQ multiplex PCR. The sample carries roughly 72,000 clones, about nine tenths recorded once. The data derive from a study of T cell responses to AZD1222 COVID-19 vaccine. Study-level findings and limits: After the peak T cell response, and only then, were repertoires sampled. The study identified only five to seven AZD1222 recipients as seropositive at baseline. Unmutated regions of variants are reportedly targeted by nearly half of spike-specific TCRs.

Trimming took 8 bases from V and 5 from J, leaving 19 bases between them. CDR1 and CDR2 (germline): MDHEN, SYDVKM. The CDR3 is made up of 14 amino acids. The TCR comes from an adult who received the MenACWY meningococcal vaccine as a control. The V call is TRBV28, the J call TRBJ2-7; D may be TRBD1 or TRBD2 (5 bases each). Specimen: peripheral blood, collected 28 days after the second dose of the MenACWY control vaccine. CDR3 residues: CASAPGRSPHEQYF. CDR3 DNA sequence: TGTGCCAGCGCTCCGGGACGGAGCCCCCACGAGCAGTACTTC.